These 28 T cell receptor beta chains originate from one sample sequenced in a study of blood T cell repertoires in COVID-19. Repertoires were generated with immunoSEQ multiplex PCR, while TCRdb's copy carries only in-frame clones and drops some. The table has some 190,000 clones, 70% to 90% seen once. The source material was peripheral blood. The receptors stem from a human donor in a cohort sampled during active COVID-19.

The CDR3 nucleotides are TGTGCCATCAGCTCGACAGGGGATGGGGACATTCAGTACTTC. This gives the protein CAISSTGDGDIQYF. This chain links TRBV10-3 with TRBJ2-4; 8 bases line up with TRBD1. J lost 8 bases, V lost 6 bases, and 9 bases had no gene match. Per germline, CDR1 ENHRY and CDR2 SYGVKD. The CDR3 spans 14 residues.

This rearrangement joins TRBV11-2 to TRBJ1-6, with TRBD1 matching 9 bases. CDR3 size: 14 residues. The V gene's germline CDR1 is SGHAT and CDR2 FQNNGV. Trimming cost V 5 bases and J 9 bases; bases outside gene matches: 5. CDR3 protein: CASSLGQGTSPLHF. Here the CDR3 DNA reads TGTGCCAGCAGCCTGGGACAGGGAACTTCACCCCTCCACTTT.

V gene TRBV7-2 combines with J gene TRBJ1-1; 7 bases agree with TRBD1. The ends lost 2 bases at V and 8 bases at J; junction bases unmatched: 8. Germline-derived CDR1 and CDR2 are SGHTA and FQGNSA. CDR3 length equals 14 residues. This chain's CDR3 is CASSLLWTGSEAFF. Here the CDR3 DNA reads TGTGCCAGCAGCTTACTATGGACAGGTTCGGAAGCTTTCTTT.

V is TRBV24-1 and J is TRBJ1-1, with a possible D match to TRBD1 (6 bases). Deletions cut 12 bases from V and 4 bases from J, with 17 bases between. Germline CDR1 is KGHDR and CDR2 is SFDVKD. The CDR3 has 13 residues. Here the CDR3 reads CAPPGGRGTEAFF. CDR3 coding DNA: TGTGCCCCCCCGGGGGGCAGGGGCACTGAAGCTTTCTTT.

This clone was recorded once. This chain connects TRBV6-1 to TRBJ2-2; a weak D match, TRBD1 (6 bases). Between the trimmed V and J ends, which lost 3 bases and 5 bases, there was a span of 16 bases. This CDR3 is 16 amino acids long. Per the germline V gene, CDR1 is MNHNS and CDR2 is SASEGT. This chain's CDR3 is CASSDWGRRGTGELFF. The CDR3, as DNA: TGTGCCAGCAGTGATTGGGGGCGAAGGGGTACCGGGGAGCTGTTTTTT.

The J gene is TRBJ1-2, the V gene TRBV27; TRBD1 aligns across 7 bases. V was clipped by 6 bases and J by 0 bases; unmatched bases: 7. The CDR3 spans 15 residues. Germline V CDR1 and CDR2: MNHEY, SMNVEV (reference sequence). CDR3 bases: TGTGCCAGCAGAAAGGGACAGCGACCTAACTATGGCTACACCTTC. As protein: CASRKGQRPNYGYTF.

This chain joins TRBV7-9 and TRBJ1-4; TRBD1 matches at 10 bases. CDR1 is SEHNR, CDR2 FQNEAQ, per germline (reference sequence). The CDR3 covers 15 residues. V shed 4 bases, J shed 7 bases, and the junction held 6 bases outside the gene matches. The CDR3 DNA is TGTGCCAGCAGCTCTTGGACAGGGGGAGGTGAAAAACTGTTTTTT. Translation: CASSSWTGGGEKLFF. Full variable domain (outside the CDR3, taken from reference TRBV7-9 and TRBJ1-4): DTGVSQNPRHKITKRGQNVTFRCDPISEHNRLYWYRQTLGQGPEFLTYFQNEAQLEKSRLLSDRFSAERPKGSFSTLEIQRTEQGDSAMYLCASSSWTGGGEKLFFGSGTQLSVL.

This chain links TRBV4-3 with TRBJ2-1, with D tentatively TRBD2 (6 bases). The CDR3 is made up of 17 amino acids. Trimming stripped 5 bases from V and 4 bases from J, with 21 bases between. CDR1 and CDR2 (germline): LGHNA, YSLEER. CDR3 loop: CASSTSRWDSIYNEQFF. As DNA, the CDR3 is TGCGCCAGCAGCACTTCACGGTGGGACTCCATATACAATGAGCAGTTCTTC.

The chain employs TRBV4-3 and TRBJ2-5, with 8 bases lining up with TRBD2. Germline CDR1 LGHNA, CDR2 YSLEER. J lost 5 bases, V lost 4 bases, and 6 bases had no gene match. The CDR3 spans 14 residues. CDR3 sequence: CASSRGLAAETQYF. The CDR3 nucleotides read TGCGCCAGCAGCCGAGGACTAGCTGCCGAGACCCAGTACTTC.

CDR3 DNA sequence: TGTGCCAGCAGTCGGACGCAGGGTAACGGCTACACCTTC. Translation gives CASSRTQGNGYTF. This chain connects TRBV28 to TRBJ1-2; tentatively, D is TRBD1 (5 bases). The germline V and J ends were trimmed by 5 bases and 8 bases, with 15 bases remaining between them. Germline V CDR1 and CDR2: MDHEN, SYDVKM. The CDR3 is made up of 13 amino acids.

CDR3 region: CASSLLDRAEEQYF. The CDR3 nucleotides are TGTGCCAGCAGCCTCTTGGACAGGGCCGAGGAGCAGTACTTC. The gene calls are TRBV14 and TRBJ2-7, with 8 bases matching TRBD1. V gave up 4 bases and J gave up 7 bases; unmatched junction bases: 9. CDR1 is SGHDN, CDR2 FVKESK, per germline. The CDR3 totals 14 residues.

V usage is TRBV5-1 and J usage is TRBJ2-4, with TRBD2 matching 11 bases. Per germline, CDR1 SGHRS and CDR2 YFSETQ. The junction had 9 bases not matched to a gene; V was cut back by 0 bases and J by 4 bases. The CDR3 has 18 residues. DNA of the CDR3: TGCGCCAGCAGCTTGGGAGCCGGGACTAGCGGTGCGAAAAACATTCAGTACTTC. This gives the protein CASSLGAGTSGAKNIQYF.

This chain uses TRBV27 with TRBJ2-3, with TRBD2 matching 14 bases. The V gene's germline CDR1 is MNHEY and CDR2 SMNVEV (reference sequence). The trim removed 4 bases at V and 4 bases at J, leaving 7 bases unmatched. The CDR3 sequence is 17 residues long. This CDR3 reads CASSSHGTSGRADTQYF. The CDR3 region has the DNA TGTGCCAGCAGTTCGCACGGGACTAGCGGGAGAGCAGATACGCAGTATTTT.

The rearrangement joins TRBV6-5 to TRBJ2-3, with 15 bases fitting TRBD2. J lost 6 bases, V lost 3 bases, and 1 base had no gene match. CDR1 is MNHEY, CDR2 SVGAGI, per germline. This CDR3 has 15 residues. CDR3 DNA sequence: TGTGCCAGCAGTTATGGGACTAGCGGGAGGGATACGCAGTATTTT. This sequence encodes CASSYGTSGRDTQYF.

In nucleotides, the CDR3 is TGTGCCAGCAGCTGGTCAGACACTGAAGCTTTCTTT. It is translated as CASSWSDTEAFF. This rearrangement joins TRBV6-6 to TRBJ1-1; D unresolved. CDR1 is MNHNY, CDR2 SVGAGI, per germline (reference sequence). The CDR3 contains 12 residues. Deletions cut 6 bases from V and 3 bases from J, with 8 bases between.

This chain connects TRBV19 to TRBJ1-4, with no clear D. Per the germline V gene, CDR1 is LNHDA and CDR2 is SQIVND (reference sequence). V gave up 5 bases and J gave up 0 bases, with 10 bases separating them. The CDR3 loop spans 15 amino acids. DNA of the CDR3: TGTGCCAGTAGTGACCCAGGAACAACTAATGAAAAACTGTTTTTT. This codes for CASSDPGTTNEKLFF.

This chain links TRBV19 with TRBJ2-1, with 10 bases identical to TRBD2. Germline V gene data show CDR1 as LNHDA and CDR2 as SQIVND (reference sequence). The CDR3 totals 15 residues. Losses at the gene ends were 4 bases for V and 8 bases for J; bases not matched to a gene: 8. The CDR3 sequence is CASSSISGGLDEQFF. The CDR3 DNA reads as TGTGCCAGTAGTAGCATTAGCGGGGGGTTGGATGAGCAGTTCTTC.

Here the CDR3 reads CASSPSAWGRNSPLHF. The CDR3, as DNA: TGTGCCAGCAGCCCCTCGGCCTGGGGGCGGAATTCACCCCTCCACTTT. V gene TRBV5-4 combines with J gene TRBJ1-6; tentative D call: TRBD1 (6 bases). From germline, CDR1 is SGHNT and CDR2 YYREEE (reference sequence). V lost 4 bases to trimming and J lost 7 bases, with 18 bases between them. The CDR3 extends over 16 amino acids.

The genes are TRBV28 and TRBJ1-3; D unresolved. The germline gives CDR1 MDHEN, CDR2 SYDVKM. V gave up 6 bases and J gave up 4 bases, with 13 bases separating them. This CDR3 spans 14 amino acids. The CDR3, as DNA: TGTGCCAGCAGCACCCAGACTCTCGGAAACACCATATATTTT. Amino acid sequence: CASSTQTLGNTIYF.

The V and J genes are TRBV5-4 and TRBJ1-6; unclear D gene. This CDR3 spans 16 amino acids. V lost 1 base and J 5 bases, leaving 13 bases between the germline ends. Per the germline V gene, CDR1 is SGHNT and CDR2 is YYREEE (reference sequence). CDR3 sequence (DNA): TGTGCCAGCAGCTTGTGGCTAGGACTAAATAATTCACCCCTCCACTTT. Its translation: CASSLWLGLNNSPLHF.

The V gene is TRBV28, the J gene TRBJ2-7; the D gene is possibly TRBD2 (5 bases). Per the germline V gene, CDR1 is MDHEN and CDR2 is SYDVKM. The CDR3 contains 17 residues. Trimming removed 1 base from V and 5 bases from J, with 21 bases in between. The CDR3 spells CASSLYQRVQSSDEQYF. DNA for the CDR3: TGTGCCAGCAGTTTATACCAGAGGGTCCAATCCAGCGACGAGCAGTACTTC.

V and J are TRBV28 and TRBJ2-1, with TRBD2 as a possible D gene (5 bases). CDR3 size: 14 residues. Germline CDR1 MDHEN, CDR2 SYDVKM. Deletions cut 2 bases from V and 7 bases from J, with 12 bases between. As DNA, the CDR3 is TGTGCCAGCAGTTTAGAGGGTTTTTCTAATGAGCAGTTCTTC. Translation: CASSLEGFSNEQFF. Full variable domain (remainder filled in from reference TRBV28 and TRBJ2-1): DVKVTQSSRYLVKRTGEKVFLECVQDMDHENMFWYRQDPGLGLRLIYFSYDVKMKEKGDIPEGYSVSREKKERFSLILESASTNQTSMYLCASSLEGFSNEQFFGPGTRLTVL.

V and J are TRBV6-5 and TRBJ1-3; possible D gene TRBD1, 6 bases. The CDR3 loop spans 15 amino acids. The germline V gene has CDR1 MNHEY and CDR2 SVGAGI. V was clipped by 5 bases and J by 0 bases, with 11 bases between them. The CDR3 nucleotides read TGTGCCAGCAGTCGAGCCAGGGGCTCTGGAAACACCATATATTTT. This codes for CASSRARGSGNTIYF.

V gene TRBV11-3 combines with J gene TRBJ2-1; the match to TRBD2 covers 7 bases. V was pared by 8 bases and J by 7 bases, with 8 bases of the junction left unmatched. The CDR3 contains 13 residues. Germline V gives CDR1 SGHNT, CDR2 YENEEA. The CDR3 sequence is CASQNSGGNEQFF. In nucleotides, the CDR3 is TGTGCCAGCCAAAATTCGGGGGGTAATGAGCAGTTCTTC.

This chain links TRBV7-2 with TRBJ2-1; possibly TRBD1 for D (5 bases). Trimming took 4 bases from V and 4 from J, leaving 8 bases between them. The V gene's germline CDR1 is SGHTA and CDR2 FQGNSA. The CDR3 runs to 13 residues. CDR3 protein: CASSSTVYNEQFF. CDR3 in DNA: TGTGCCAGCAGCTCGACAGTTTACAATGAGCAGTTCTTC. The complete variable domain, with remaining parts taken from reference TRBV7-2 and TRBJ2-1, reads GAGVSQSPSNKVTEKGKDVELRCDPISGHTALYWYRQSLGQGLEFLIYFQGNSAPDKSGLPSDRFSAERTGGSVSTLTIQRTQQEDSAVYLCASSSTVYNEQFFGPGTRLTVL.

This chain connects TRBV19 to TRBJ1-3, with 8 bases fitting TRBD1. Trimming took 6 bases from V and 1 from J; bases not matched to a gene: 23. Germline-derived CDR1 and CDR2 are LNHDA and SQIVND (reference sequence). CDR3 size: 21 residues. This CDR3 reads CASSSFSGQGIYPLSGNTIYF. The CDR3, as DNA: TGTGCCAGTAGCAGTTTTTCAGGACAGGGCATATACCCTCTGTCTGGAAACACCATATATTTT.

V and J are TRBV7-2 and TRBJ2-7; 9 bases fit TRBD2. CDR1 SGHTA and CDR2 FQGNSA come from the germline V gene. J gave up 4 bases and V 5 bases, and 3 bases lay outside the gene matches. This CDR3 contains 13 residues. The CDR3 reads CASSSGLAYEQYF. As DNA, the CDR3 is TGTGCCAGCAGCAGCGGACTAGCGTACGAGCAGTACTTC.

This rearrangement joins TRBV5-5 to TRBJ2-1; D ambiguous. The CDR3 consists of 14 residues. Between the trimmed V and J ends, which lost 1 base and 4 bases, there was a span of 9 bases. Germline V gene sequence: CDR1 SGHKS, CDR2 YYEKEE (reference sequence). The CDR3: CASSLSPGYNEQFF. The CDR3 nucleotides read TGTGCCAGCAGCTTGTCACCGGGTTACAATGAGCAGTTCTTC.